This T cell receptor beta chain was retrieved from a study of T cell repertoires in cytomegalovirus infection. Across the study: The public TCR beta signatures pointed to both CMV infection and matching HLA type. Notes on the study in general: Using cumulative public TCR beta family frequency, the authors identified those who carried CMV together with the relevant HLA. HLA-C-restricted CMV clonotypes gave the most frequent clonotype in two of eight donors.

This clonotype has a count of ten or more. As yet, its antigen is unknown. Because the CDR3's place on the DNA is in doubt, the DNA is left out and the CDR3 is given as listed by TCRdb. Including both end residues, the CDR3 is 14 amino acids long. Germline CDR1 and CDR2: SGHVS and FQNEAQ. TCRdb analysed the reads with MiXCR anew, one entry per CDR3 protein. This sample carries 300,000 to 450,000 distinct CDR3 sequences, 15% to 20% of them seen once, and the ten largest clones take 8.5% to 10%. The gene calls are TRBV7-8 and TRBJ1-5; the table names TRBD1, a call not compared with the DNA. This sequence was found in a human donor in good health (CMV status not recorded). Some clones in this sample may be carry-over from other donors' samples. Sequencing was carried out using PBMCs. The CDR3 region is CASSWGQGSSQEHF.